Given below is one T cell receptor (beta chain) in context. This record belongs to a study of blood T cell repertoires in COVID-19. Germline assignment: CDR1 GTSNPN and CDR2 SVGIG (reference sequence). V shed 5 bases and J shed 7 bases, with 12 bases lying between them. The CDR3 length is 12 residues. Living in under 30 US areas, the participants were between roughly 18 and 90 years of age. Cohort 3 recovery required two negative PCRs, clearance, or symptom resolution. Data came from immunoSEQ multiplex PCR; TCRdb stores just in-frame clones and leaves some out. Counted here are a few hundred thousand clones, about nine tenths occurring once; the ten biggest clones make up roughly a tenth.

The receptor comes from a woman between 25 and 40 years old who had recovered from COVID-19. The specimen was PBMCs or T cells enriched from blood (not recorded which). The chain links TRBV30 to TRBJ1-5, with D possibly TRBD1 on 5 matching bases. The CDR3 loop reads CAWGTLRQPQHF. CDR3 nucleotides: TGTGCCTGGGGGACTCTGAGGCAGCCCCAGCATTTT.